In this sample, the clone carrying this TCR beta chain turned up a few times. Its antigen is still unknown. The record originates from a study of identical twins. Regarding the study as a whole: Out-of-frame TCR alpha sharing in monozygotic twins exceeded recombination model predictions.

The V end was cut by 3 bases, the J end by 4 bases, with 13 bases between. From germline, CDR1 is MNHEY and CDR2 SVGEGT. This CDR3 region has 14 residues. A universal primer site arose from template switching, and cDNA bore unique molecular identifiers. TCRdb independently ran MiXCR on the 5' RACE reads; one entry per CDR3 protein. The data contain 1.5 million to 2 million distinct CDR3 sequences, around 33% of them singletons. V usage is TRBV6-2 or TRBV6-3 and J usage is TRBJ2-7; D possibly matches TRBD1 or TRBD2 (5 bases each). The source of this sequence is a newborn girl in good health. Specimen: cord blood. CDR3 nucleotides: TGTGCCAGCAGTTATACCGGGACGGGATACGAGCAGTACTTC. This encodes CASSYTGTGYEQYF.